This T cell receptor (beta chain) was recorded in a study of T cell responses to AZD1222 COVID-19 vaccine. On the study more broadly: Second-dose recipients at about 4 or about 12 weeks were treated as one pooled group.

As to this clone: Its antigen is not identified.

Study-level results: Vaccine-related CD4 TCRs covered spike, predominating at 160-218 and 743-854. Donor demographics were predominantly white British with a female majority; clonal diversity may be underestimated. Without day 14 samples, only post-peak T cell repertoires were studied.

Repertoires were generated with immunoSEQ multiplex PCR, while TCRdb's copy carries only in-frame clones and drops some. This sample has about 130,000 clones, with around 90% found just once. The receptor was derived from an adult in good health. The specimen comprised peripheral blood, sampled on day 0 of AZD1222 vaccination.

This CDR3 reads CATSRESHAGPTNEKLFF. In DNA form, the CDR3 reads TGTGCCACCAGCAGAGAATCACACGCAGGGCCGACTAATGAAAAACTGTTTTTT. The rearrangement uses TRBV15 and TRBJ1-4; possible D gene TRBD1, 5 bases. CDR3 size: 18 residues. V was trimmed by 0 bases and J by 2 bases, leaving 16 bases between them. CDR1 is LNHNV, CDR2 YYDKDF, per germline (reference sequence).